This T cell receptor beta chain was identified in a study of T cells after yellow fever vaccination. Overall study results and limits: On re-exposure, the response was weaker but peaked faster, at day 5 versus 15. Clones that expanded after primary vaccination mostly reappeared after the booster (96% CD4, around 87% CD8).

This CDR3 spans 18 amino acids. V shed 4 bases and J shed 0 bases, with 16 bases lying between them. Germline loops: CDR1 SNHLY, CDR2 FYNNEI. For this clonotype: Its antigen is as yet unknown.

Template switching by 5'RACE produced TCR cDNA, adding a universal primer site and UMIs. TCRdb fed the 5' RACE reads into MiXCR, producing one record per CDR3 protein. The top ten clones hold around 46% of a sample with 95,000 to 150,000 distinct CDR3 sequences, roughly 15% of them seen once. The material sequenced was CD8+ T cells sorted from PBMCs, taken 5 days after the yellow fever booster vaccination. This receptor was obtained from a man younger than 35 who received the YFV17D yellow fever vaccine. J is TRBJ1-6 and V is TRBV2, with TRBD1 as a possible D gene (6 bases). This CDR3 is CASSAEGGGSSYNSPLHF. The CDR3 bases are TGTGCCAGCAGTGCCGAGGGGGGGGGAAGCTCCTATAATTCACCCCTCCACTTT.